One and the same sample provided the 29 T cell receptor beta chains below, sequenced in a study of T-cell reconstitution after alpha-beta-depleted transplantation in children. Preparing the TCRbeta library involved the use of unique molecular identifiers. Each CDR3 protein gets one entry after TCRdb re-called the PCR reads with MiXCR. The sample includes approximately 500,000 distinct CDR3 sequences, roughly 30% seen only once; the top ten take about 35%. The sample here was PBMCs, taken before TCRalphabeta/CD19-depleted stem cell transplant. Source of these receptors: a boy younger than two with Wiskott-Aldrich syndrome, due to receive a stem cell transplant.

This chain links TRBV10-3 with TRBJ2-1; the D is unclear. The germline V and J ends were trimmed by 10 bases and 5 bases, with 15 bases remaining between them. Germline CDR1 reads ENHRY; CDR2 reads SYGVKD. CDR3 length equals 13 residues. CDR3 bases: TGTGCCACCCCGACCAGCGTTGACAATGAGCAGTTCTTC. This gives the protein CATPTSVDNEQFF.

This clonotype appeared many times. The chain joins TRBV10-3 to TRBJ2-3, with D possibly called TRBD1 or TRBD2 (5 bases each). CDR3 length: 14 residues. Germline V CDR1 and CDR2: ENHRY, SYGVKD. Trimming took 4 bases from V and 5 from J, leaving 13 bases between them. The CDR3 spells CAISADGDRDTQYF. Written as DNA, the CDR3 is TGTGCCATCAGTGCGGACGGGGACCGAGATACGCAGTATTTT.

The V and J genes are TRBV7-7 and TRBJ2-7; the D is unclear. The CDR3 covers 13 residues. Germline CDR1 reads SSHAT; CDR2 reads FNYEAQ (reference sequence). Trimming pared 0 bases from V and 5 bases from J, leaving 8 bases between. The CDR3 DNA reads as TGTGCCAGCAGCTTAGCAATTTGGGACGAGCAGTACTTC. This translates into CASSLAIWDEQYF.

This clonotype was recorded only once. The chain has TRBV12-3 or TRBV12-4 and TRBJ2-3, with a possible D match to TRBD2 (6 bases). The length of the CDR3 is 15 residues. Trimming took off 5 bases at V and 0 bases at J, with 12 bases between the two ends. CDR3 region: CASSTPGLSTDTQYF. The CDR3, as DNA: TGTGCCAGCAGTACACCGGGACTTAGCACAGATACGCAGTATTTT.

The table lists this clonotype with a few counts. The rearrangement joins TRBV4-2 to TRBJ2-1; 11 nucleotides match TRBD2. The CDR3 runs 16 residues. Germline CDR1 and CDR2: LGHNA and YNFKEQ. J gave up 5 bases and V 1 base, and 4 bases lay outside the gene matches. The CDR3 loop is CASSQGGLADNNEQFF. CDR3 in DNA: TGTGCCAGCAGCCAAGGGGGACTAGCGGATAACAATGAGCAGTTCTTC.

The CDR3 DNA follows: TGTGCCAGCAGGGATGGCCCGACGACTGAAGCTTTCTTT. It encodes CASRDGPTTEAFF. This rearrangement joins TRBV28 to TRBJ1-1; no clear D gene. Germline V gene data show CDR1 as MDHEN and CDR2 as SYDVKM. The V end lost 6 bases, the J end lost 5 bases, and 13 bases lay between the germline ends. This CDR3 comprises 13 residues.

This clonotype has a handful of counts. The V gene is TRBV5-1, the J gene TRBJ2-1; D is unresolved. This CDR3 spans 16 amino acids. Germline V gene lookup returns CDR1 SGHRS and CDR2 YFSETQ. V was cut by 4 bases and J by 0 bases, with 14 bases left in between. The CDR3 reads CASSPPPAVSYNEQFF. The CDR3 DNA follows: TGCGCCAGCAGCCCCCCCCCGGCGGTCTCCTACAATGAGCAGTTCTTC.

In this sample, this clonotype turned up a few times. This chain uses TRBV29-1 with TRBJ2-5, with D possibly being TRBD2 (7 bases). The V end lost 7 bases, the J end lost 2 bases, and 17 bases lay between the germline ends. This CDR3 has 14 residues. In germline, CDR1 is SQVTM, CDR2 ANQGSEA. CDR3 DNA: TGCAGCGCCCTGGGGAGGGGGGGACAAGAGACCCAGTACTTC. Protein sequence: CSALGRGGQETQYF. The whole variable domain, filled in from reference TRBV29-1 and TRBJ2-5, reads SAVISQKPSRDICQRGTSLTIQCQVDSQVTMMFWYRQQPGQSLTLIATANQGSEATYESGFVIDKFPISRPNLTFSTLTVSNMSPEDSSIYLCSALGRGGQETQYFGPGTRLLVL.

This clonotype appeared a few times. The chain is built from TRBV5-1 and TRBJ1-1; D is ambiguous. V lost 4 bases and J lost 6, with 10 bases in between. From germline, CDR1 is SGHRS and CDR2 YFSETQ. The CDR3 is 12 residues long. CDR3 loop: CASSPGVSEAFF. In DNA, the CDR3 is TGCGCCAGCAGCCCGGGCGTTTCTGAAGCTTTCTTT.

The chain has TRBV5-1 and TRBJ2-1; no reliable D call. Germline V gene data show CDR1 as SGHRS and CDR2 as YFSETQ. V shed 4 bases and J shed 2 bases, with 7 bases lying between them. The CDR3 is made up of 13 amino acids. The CDR3 sequence: CASSVSPYNEQFF. CDR3 bases: TGCGCCAGCAGCGTGAGTCCCTACAATGAGCAGTTCTTC.

This clonotype was counted between two and nine times. V usage is TRBV9 and J usage is TRBJ2-2; 7 nucleotides line up with TRBD2. Germline V lookup: CDR1 SGDLS, CDR2 YYNGEE. This CDR3 comprises 17 residues. J was trimmed by 0 bases and V by 0 bases; bases with no gene match: 5. CDR3 nucleotides: TGTGCCAGCAGCGTAGTGGGAGGGATCGCGAACACCGGGGAGCTGTTTTTT. Translated: CASSVVGGIANTGELFF.

This clonotype was observed a handful of times. This rearrangement joins TRBV29-1 to TRBJ1-2, with 7 bases that match TRBD1. V lost 4 bases and J lost 10; bases outside the gene matches: 15. Germline-derived CDR1 and CDR2 are SQVTM and ANQGSEA. The length of the CDR3 is 14 residues. The CDR3 sequence: CSVATGTDIFPYTF. The CDR3 DNA reads as TGCAGCGTTGCCACCGGGACAGATATTTTTCCCTACACCTTC.

The chain carries TRBV20-1 and TRBJ2-7; 7 positions agree with TRBD1. CDR3 length: 13 amino acids. Germline values: CDR1 DFQATT, CDR2 SNEGSKA (reference sequence). The V gene end was trimmed by 8 bases and the J gene end by 0 bases; junction bases not matched to a gene: 7. The CDR3 protein is CSYRTGVSYEQYF. The CDR3 region has the DNA TGCAGTTATAGGACAGGCGTCTCCTACGAGCAGTACTTC.

CDR3 sequence reads: CASSLPGLGAGEQFF. For the CDR3, the DNA is TGTGCCAGCAGTTTACCGGGACTAGGGGCGGGTGAGCAGTTCTTC. This chain links TRBV27 with TRBJ2-1; 8 bases map to TRBD2. Germline values: CDR1 MNHEY, CDR2 SMNVEV (reference sequence). The CDR3 totals 15 residues. V shed 2 bases and J 9 bases; nucleotides not matched to a gene: 9.

This clonotype was recorded a few times. The chain is built from TRBV29-1 and TRBJ2-1; 13 bases agree with TRBD2. The germline gives CDR1 SQVTM, CDR2 ANQGSEA. J gave up 12 bases and V 0 bases, and 11 bases lay outside the gene matches. The CDR3 runs 16 residues. CDR3 DNA: TGCAGCGTTGAAGATGGCAGGACTAGCGGGGGACTTAGGCAGTTCTTC. Its protein is CSVEDGRTSGGLRQFF.

The sample holds a few counts of this clonotype. The chain links TRBV9 to TRBJ2-1; D gene unclear. The CDR3 is 15 residues long. CDR1 is SGDLS and CDR2 is YYNGEE in the germline V gene. Trimming left V 0 bases short and J 3 bases short, with 10 bases between. The CDR3 reads CASSVEGDNYNEQFF. CDR3 nucleotide sequence: TGTGCCAGCAGCGTAGAGGGCGACAACTACAATGAGCAGTTCTTC.

The chain couples TRBV29-1 to TRBJ2-1; TRBD2 matches at 7 bases. This CDR3 contains 14 residues. Trimming removed 6 bases from V and 7 bases from J; junction bases left unmatched: 12. CDR1 is SQVTM and CDR2 is ANQGSEA in the germline V gene. The CDR3 DNA sequence: TGCAGCGTAGAGCGGGGTCTTTCACGGAATGAGCAGTTCTTC. Encoded protein: CSVERGLSRNEQFF.

This clonotype has a handful of counts. The chain has TRBV3-1 and TRBJ2-7; 7 nucleotides line up with TRBD1. This CDR3 contains 14 residues. The V gene's germline CDR1 is LGHDT and CDR2 YNNKEL (reference sequence). J lost 4 bases, V lost 1 base, and 4 bases had no gene match. The CDR3 coding sequence is TGTGCCAGCAGCCAAGGGGACAGCCTATACGAGCAGTACTTC. Residues: CASSQGDSLYEQYF.

The gene calls are TRBV12-3 or TRBV12-4 and TRBJ1-5; D possibly corresponds to TRBD1 (5 bases). Trimming took 3 bases from V and 7 from J, leaving 10 bases between them. CDR3 length: 13 residues. This CDR3 reads CASSFGGEQPQHF. The DNA for the CDR3 is TGTGCCAGCAGTTTTGGGGGGGAACAGCCCCAGCATTTT.

This chain uses TRBV29-1 with TRBJ2-7; no reliable D call. Trimming stripped 7 bases from V and 2 bases from J, with 9 bases between. The CDR3 spans 11 residues. Germline-derived CDR1 and CDR2 are SQVTM and ANQGSEA. The CDR3 DNA is TGCAGCGCCTTATACACCTACGAGCAGTACTTC. Protein sequence: CSALYTYEQYF.

This clonotype was seen a few times. The rearrangement uses TRBV5-1 and TRBJ2-1; 11 nucleotides agree with TRBD2. This CDR3 is 17 amino acids long. CDR1 and CDR2 from the germline V gene are SGHRS and YFSETQ. Germline trimming cut 4 bases from V and 0 bases from J; bases unmatched to any gene: 6. The CDR3, as DNA: TGCGCCAGCAGCCTGACTAGCGGGAAGAGCTCCTACAATGAGCAGTTCTTC. It encodes CASSLTSGKSSYNEQFF.

This clonotype was seen more than once but under ten times. The rearrangement links TRBV5-1 to TRBJ2-1; 12 nucleotides agree with TRBD1. The CDR3 runs to 16 residues. Germline trimming cut 2 bases from V and 2 bases from J; bases unmatched to any gene: 2. Germline CDR1 SGHRS, CDR2 YFSETQ. The CDR3 region has the DNA TGCGCCAGCAGCTTCCGGGACAGGGGGCCCTACAATGAGCAGTTCTTC. Translating it yields CASSFRDRGPYNEQFF.

J is TRBJ2-1 and V is TRBV7-2; no reliable D call. This CDR3 spans 16 amino acids. From germline, CDR1 is SGHTA and CDR2 FQGNSA. V was clipped by 0 bases and J by 0 bases, with 9 bases between them. For the CDR3, the DNA is TGTGCCAGCAGCTTAGCGCCGATGAGCTCCTACAATGAGCAGTTCTTC. It specifies CASSLAPMSSYNEQFF. Drawing the rest from reference TRBV7-2 and TRBJ2-1, the complete variable domain is GAGVSQSPSNKVTEKGKDVELRCDPISGHTALYWYRQSLGQGLEFLIYFQGNSAPDKSGLPSDRFSAERTGGSVSTLTIQRTQQEDSAVYLCASSLAPMSSYNEQFFGPGTRLTVL.

The rearrangement uses TRBV20-1 and TRBJ2-1; 10 bases map to TRBD1. CDR1 and CDR2 from the germline V gene are DFQATT and SNEGSKA (reference sequence). The V and J ends lost 5 bases and 4 bases, in that order; junction bases with no gene match: 8. This CDR3 contains 15 residues. This CDR3 is CSAYTKGQGYNEQFF. Here the CDR3 DNA reads TGCAGTGCTTATACCAAGGGACAGGGGTACAATGAGCAGTTCTTC.

This chain links TRBV6-5 with TRBJ1-5; D remains unclear. The germline gives CDR1 MNHEY, CDR2 SVGAGI. The V gene lost 4 bases and the J gene lost 1 base, with 5 bases spanning the gap. This CDR3 is 13 amino acids long. CDR3 region: CASSFTSNQPQHF. CDR3 in DNA: TGTGCCAGCAGTTTCACGAGCAATCAGCCCCAGCATTTT.

This clonotype was observed a few times. V gene TRBV28 combines with J gene TRBJ2-3, with D possibly TRBD2 on 6 matching bases. The V and J ends lost 5 bases and 4 bases respectively, with 13 bases between them. CDR3 length: 14 residues. From germline, CDR1 is MDHEN and CDR2 SYDVKM. Here the CDR3 reads CASSQAWDSDTQYF. CDR3 coding DNA: TGTGCCAGCAGTCAAGCGTGGGACTCAGATACGCAGTATTTT.

This clonotype was seen a few times. The J gene is TRBJ2-1, the V gene TRBV5-1; D is uncertain. CDR3 size: 15 residues. In germline, CDR1 is SGHRS, CDR2 YFSETQ. Trimming removed 5 bases at V and 0 bases at J, with 12 bases between. The CDR3 reads CASSSSASSYNEQFF. Here the CDR3 DNA reads TGCGCCAGCAGTTCTAGTGCTAGCTCCTACAATGAGCAGTTCTTC. Complete variable domain (other parts from reference TRBV5-1 and TRBJ2-1): KAGVTQTPRYLIKTRGQQVTLSCSPISGHRSVSWYQQTPGQGLQFLFEYFSETQRNKGNFPGRFSGRQFSNSRSEMNVSTLELGDSALYLCASSSSASSYNEQFFGPGTRLTVL.

The chain has TRBV3-1 and TRBJ2-5, with TRBD2 matching over 9 bases. The trim removed 4 bases at V and 4 bases at J, leaving 10 bases unmatched. The germline gives CDR1 LGHDT, CDR2 YNNKEL (reference sequence). The CDR3 is made up of 16 amino acids. The CDR3 coding sequence is TGTGCCAGCAGCCCCTTAGCGGGAGAACGGGGAGAGACCCAGTACTTC. It codes for CASSPLAGERGETQYF.

The table lists this clonotype with a count of one. V and J are TRBV7-9 and TRBJ1-1; D not certain. Trimming took off 1 base at V and 4 bases at J, with 16 bases between the two ends. Germline CDR1 and CDR2: SEHNR and FQNEAQ (reference sequence). CDR3 length equals 16 residues. CDR3 residues: CASSLVVGIGPTEAFF. The CDR3 region has the DNA TGTGCCAGCAGCTTAGTAGTCGGCATTGGGCCCACTGAAGCTTTCTTT.